There are many counts of the clone carrying this T cell receptor (beta chain). Its antigen is as yet unknown. This record comes from a study of regulatory T cells in long-lasting Graves disease. Study outcomes and limitations: When disease was persistent, TRBV28, TRBJ1-2 and TRBJ2-5 were the favored segments. Lower TCR diversity was seen in persistent Graves' patients than in newly diagnosed ones.

Arm-PCR of CDR3 regions and iRepertoire HTBI primers were used to build TCR beta libraries. In the authors' methods: Among the samples, 60 to 75 TRBV and 14 to 15 TRBJ segments were identified. Using its own MiXCR run on the multiplex PCR reads, TCRdb lists one record per CDR3 protein. TCRdb's processing, not the authors' own work, is the source of the V and J calls. The sample holds about 320,000 distinct CDR3 sequences, 15% to 20% seen once. The time point was: newly diagnosed GD, antithyroid drugs for less than 3 months. PBMC RNA served as the TCR library source. The CDR3 consists of 16 residues. V lost 7 bases and J lost 2, with 18 bases in between.

The sequence came from a female donor with Graves disease. This chain joins TRBV12-3 or TRBV12-4 and TRBJ2-1, with a possible D match to TRBD1 (7 bases). Source: peripheral blood mononuclear cells (PBMCs), taken at new diagnosis, from a patient treated with antithyroid drugs. DNA for the CDR3: TGTGCCAGCACCCTCTCTGGAGGGACAGCCTACAATGAGCAGTTCTTC. Its protein is CASTLSGGTAYNEQFF.